Shown below are 5 T cell receptor beta chains from a single sample sequenced in a study of CD8 T cells in Susac syndrome. Random hexamers primed reverse transcription of about 0.5 to 1 ug RNA. TCRdb called the immunoSEQ multiplex PCR reads again in MiXCR, with one record for every CDR3 protein. The sample shows about 85,000 distinct CDR3 sequences, about 94% of them seen only once. Material: CD8+ T cells from PBMCs. The receptors were sampled from a human donor in good health.

The V gene is TRBV3-1, the J gene TRBJ2-7; perhaps TRBD1 as D (5 bases). The CDR3 totals 14 residues. Germline V CDR1 and CDR2: LGHDT, YNNKEL (reference sequence). Trimming stripped 1 base from V and 7 bases from J, with 14 bases between. CDR3 in amino acids: CASSQGPGAGEQYF. The DNA of the CDR3 is TGTGCCAGCAGCCAAGGTCCTGGGGCCGGGGAGCAGTACTTC.

The chain recombines TRBV28 with TRBJ2-5; 9 nucleotides match TRBD2. V was pared by 6 bases and J by 2 bases, with 22 bases of the junction left unmatched. CDR3 length: 20 amino acids. The germline V gene has CDR1 MDHEN and CDR2 SYDVKM. CDR3 in amino acids: CASSRPPSLAGTVGQETQYF. CDR3 nucleotide sequence: TGTGCCAGCAGCCGACCCCCGAGCCTAGCGGGAACCGTCGGACAAGAGACCCAGTACTTC.

The chain links TRBV7-6 to TRBJ1-1; 7 bases are a match to TRBD1. This CDR3 comprises 19 residues. The V and J ends lost 0 bases and 5 bases, in that order; junction bases with no gene match: 18. Germline V gives CDR1 SGHVS, CDR2 FNYEAQ. CDR3 loop: CASSLATVPGQLPGTEAFF. In DNA, the CDR3 is TGTGCCAGCAGCTTAGCGACCGTCCCGGGACAGCTACCGGGGACTGAAGCTTTCTTT.

V is TRBV20-1 and J is TRBJ2-1, with 12 bases lining up with TRBD2. The CDR3 consists of 15 residues. Looked up from germline, CDR1 is DFQATT and CDR2 is SNEGSKA (reference sequence). V was pared by 5 bases and J by 8 bases, with 10 bases of the junction left unmatched. CDR3 DNA sequence: TGCAGTGCTGGCCCGACTAGCGGGAGTCCCCATGAGCAGTTCTTC. Its protein product is CSAGPTSGSPHEQFF.

This sequence joins TRBV28 and TRBJ2-5, with a possible D match to TRBD1 (5 bases). Germline-derived CDR1 and CDR2 are MDHEN and SYDVKM. This CDR3 is 14 amino acids long. Between the trimmed V and J ends, which lost 5 bases and 2 bases, there was a span of 12 bases. CDR3 in amino acids: CASSPGQRQETQYF. The CDR3 nucleotides read TGTGCCAGCAGTCCCGGACAACGGCAAGAGACCCAGTACTTC.